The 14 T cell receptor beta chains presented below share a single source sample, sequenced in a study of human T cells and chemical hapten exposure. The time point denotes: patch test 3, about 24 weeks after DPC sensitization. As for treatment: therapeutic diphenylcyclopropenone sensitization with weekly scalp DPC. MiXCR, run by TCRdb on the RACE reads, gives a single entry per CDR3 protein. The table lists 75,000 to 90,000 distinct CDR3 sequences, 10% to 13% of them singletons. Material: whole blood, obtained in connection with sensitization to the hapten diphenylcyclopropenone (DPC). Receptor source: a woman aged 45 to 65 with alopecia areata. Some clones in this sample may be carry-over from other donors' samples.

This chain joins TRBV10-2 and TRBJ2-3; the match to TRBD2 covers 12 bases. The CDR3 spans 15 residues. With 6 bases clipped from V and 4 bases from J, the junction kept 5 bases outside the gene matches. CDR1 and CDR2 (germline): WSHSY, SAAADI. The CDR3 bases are TGCGCCAGCAGGAAGACTAGCGGGAGCGCAGATACGCAGTATTTT. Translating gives CASRKTSGSADTQYF.

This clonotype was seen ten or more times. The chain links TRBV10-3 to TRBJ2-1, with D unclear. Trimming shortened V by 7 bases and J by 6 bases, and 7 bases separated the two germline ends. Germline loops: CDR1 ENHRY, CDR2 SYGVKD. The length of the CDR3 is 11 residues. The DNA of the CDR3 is TGTGCCATCACCGCCGGCAATGAGCAGTTCTTC. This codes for CAITAGNEQFF.

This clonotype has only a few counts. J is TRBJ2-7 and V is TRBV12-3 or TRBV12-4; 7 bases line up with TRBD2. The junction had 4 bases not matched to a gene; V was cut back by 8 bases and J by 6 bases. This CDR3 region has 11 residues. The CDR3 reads CASWGGGEQYF. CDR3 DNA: TGTGCCAGCTGGGGCGGGGGCGAGCAGTACTTC.

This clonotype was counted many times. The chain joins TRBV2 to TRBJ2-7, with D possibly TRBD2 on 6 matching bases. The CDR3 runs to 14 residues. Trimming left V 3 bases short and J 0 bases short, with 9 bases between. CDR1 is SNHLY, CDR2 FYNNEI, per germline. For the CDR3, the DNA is TGTGCCAGCAGTGAGCTGGGGGGCTCCTACGAGCAGTACTTC. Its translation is CASSELGGSYEQYF. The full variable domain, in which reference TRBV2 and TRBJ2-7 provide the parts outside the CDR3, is EPEVTQTPSHQVTQMGQEVILRCVPISNHLYFYWYRQILGQKVEFLVSFYNNEISEKSEIFDDQFSVERPDGSNFTLKIRSTKLEDSAMYFCASSELGGSYEQYFGPGTRLTVT.

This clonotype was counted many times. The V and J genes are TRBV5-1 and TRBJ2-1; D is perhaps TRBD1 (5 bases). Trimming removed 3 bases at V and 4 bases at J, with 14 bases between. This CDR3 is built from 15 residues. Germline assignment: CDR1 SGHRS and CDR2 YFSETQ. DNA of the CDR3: TGCGCCAGCAGCTGGTCGCTGGGGCAGTACAATGAGCAGTTCTTC. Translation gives CASSWSLGQYNEQFF.

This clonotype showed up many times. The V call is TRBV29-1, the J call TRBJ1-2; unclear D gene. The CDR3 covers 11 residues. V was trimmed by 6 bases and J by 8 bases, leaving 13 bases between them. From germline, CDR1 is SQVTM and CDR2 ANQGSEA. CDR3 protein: CSVGGVGGYTF. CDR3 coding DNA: TGCAGCGTGGGTGGCGTGGGAGGCTACACCTTC.

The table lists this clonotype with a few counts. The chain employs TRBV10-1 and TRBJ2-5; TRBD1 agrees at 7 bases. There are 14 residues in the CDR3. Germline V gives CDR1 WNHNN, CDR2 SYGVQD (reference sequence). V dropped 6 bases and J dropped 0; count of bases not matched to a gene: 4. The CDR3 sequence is CASSPGQNQETQYF. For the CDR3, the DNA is TGCGCCAGCAGCCCGGGACAGAACCAAGAGACCCAGTACTTC.

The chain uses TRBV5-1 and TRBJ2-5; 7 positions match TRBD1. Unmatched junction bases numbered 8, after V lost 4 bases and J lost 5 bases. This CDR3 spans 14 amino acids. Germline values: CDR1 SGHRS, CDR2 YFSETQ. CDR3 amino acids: CASSPRTGSETQYF. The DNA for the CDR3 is TGCGCCAGCAGCCCGCGGACAGGCAGCGAGACCCAGTACTTC.

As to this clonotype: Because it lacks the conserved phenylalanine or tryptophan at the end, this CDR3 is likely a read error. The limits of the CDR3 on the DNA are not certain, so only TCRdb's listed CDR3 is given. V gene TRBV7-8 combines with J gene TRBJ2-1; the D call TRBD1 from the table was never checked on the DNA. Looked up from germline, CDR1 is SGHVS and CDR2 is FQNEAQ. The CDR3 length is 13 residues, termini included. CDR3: CASSLGRDSRRFL.

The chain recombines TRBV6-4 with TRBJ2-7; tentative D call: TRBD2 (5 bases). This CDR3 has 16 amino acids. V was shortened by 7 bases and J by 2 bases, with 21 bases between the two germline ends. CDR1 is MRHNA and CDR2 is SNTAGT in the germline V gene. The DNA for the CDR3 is TGTGCCAGCACCCCGCCGTCGGAGCGGACCCCCTACGAGCAGTACTTC. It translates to CASTPPSERTPYEQYF.

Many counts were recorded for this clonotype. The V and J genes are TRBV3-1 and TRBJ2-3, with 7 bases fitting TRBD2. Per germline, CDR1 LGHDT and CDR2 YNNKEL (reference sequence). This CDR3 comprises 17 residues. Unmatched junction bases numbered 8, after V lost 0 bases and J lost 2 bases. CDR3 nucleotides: TGTGCCAGCAGCCAAGATACAAGCGGGACGGTCACAGATACGCAGTATTTT. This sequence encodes CASSQDTSGTVTDTQYF.

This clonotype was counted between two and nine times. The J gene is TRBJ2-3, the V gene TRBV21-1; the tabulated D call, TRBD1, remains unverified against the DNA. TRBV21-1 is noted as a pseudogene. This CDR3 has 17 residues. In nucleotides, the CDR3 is TGTGCCAGCAGCACCCGAAGAAGAGCGACAGTCACAGATACGCAGTATTTT. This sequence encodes CASSTRRRATVTDTQYF.

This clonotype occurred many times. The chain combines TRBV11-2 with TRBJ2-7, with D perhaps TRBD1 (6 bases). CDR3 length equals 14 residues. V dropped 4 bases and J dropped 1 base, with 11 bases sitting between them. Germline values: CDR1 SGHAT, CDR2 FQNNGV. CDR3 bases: TGTGCCAGCAGCTCCCCGGACAGATCCTACGAGCAGTACTTC. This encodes CASSSPDRSYEQYF.

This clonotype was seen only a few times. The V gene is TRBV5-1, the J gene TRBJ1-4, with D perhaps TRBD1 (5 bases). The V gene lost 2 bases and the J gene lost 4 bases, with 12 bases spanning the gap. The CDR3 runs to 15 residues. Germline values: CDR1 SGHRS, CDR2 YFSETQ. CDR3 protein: CASSFSGPNNEKLFF. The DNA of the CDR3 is TGCGCCAGCAGCTTTTCAGGGCCGAATAATGAAAAACTGTTTTTT.